A single sample is the source of the 24 T cell receptor beta chains below, sequenced in a study of Graves' ophthalmopathy and Graves' hyperthyroidism (dated by TCRdb to between 2018 and 2020). Sequencing took place on an Illumina HiSeq 2000. For repertoire sequencing, the TCR beta CDR3 regions were amplified from RNA transcripts. The first round was an RT-PCR using HTBI primers with the Qiagen OneStep RT-PCR kit, and this first round was followed by a second-round multiplex PCR, then size selection and purification. TCRdb reanalyzed the raw reads on its own, using fastp at Q25 for trimming and MiXCR for clone calling, and kept in-frame beta chains. Each entry is one CDR3 protein sequence, shown with its most common DNA and genes. In all, the sample holds roughly 400,000 distinct CDR3 sequences, and roughly 15% of those were seen once. Roughly 7% of the sample is taken by the ten largest. Specimen: peripheral blood. Every receptor here comes from a woman aged 18-35 years with stable Graves' hyperthyroidism. Donor details come from another sample of the same person, matched by shared clones.

At least ten counts were recorded for this clonotype. The chain combines TRBV6-1 with TRBJ1-1; possibly TRBD1 for D (6 bases). Germline loops: CDR1 MNHNS, CDR2 SASEGT. Trimming cost V 5 bases and J 2 bases, with 18 bases left between them. CDR3 length: 16 amino acids. CDR3 coding DNA: TGTGCCAGCAGTCTGCCTCAAGGGGGTCTAAACACTGAAGCTTTCTTT. As protein: CASSLPQGGLNTEAFF.

This clonotype was recorded many times. The chain uses TRBV20-1 and TRBJ1-1; D gene unclear. The CDR3 loop spans 13 amino acids. With 0 bases removed from V and 4 bases from J, the gap between germline ends came to 9 bases. Per the germline V gene, CDR1 is DFQATT and CDR2 is SNEGSKA (reference sequence). Here the CDR3 reads CSARDPRFTEAFF. The CDR3 nucleotides read TGCAGTGCTAGAGATCCCAGGTTCACTGAAGCTTTCTTT.

This clonotype showed up many times. CDR3 residues: CASSPATGARETQYF. The CDR3 DNA follows: TGTGCCAGCTCACCGGCGACCGGGGCTCGAGAGACCCAGTACTTC. V and J are TRBV18 and TRBJ2-5; either TRBD1 or TRBD2 may fit D (5 bases each). This CDR3 has 15 amino acids. Germline V gene lookup returns CDR1 KGHSH and CDR2 LQKENI. Trimming shortened V by 3 bases and J by 4 bases, and 15 bases separated the two germline ends.

This clonotype was observed many times. The chain uses TRBV6-5 and TRBJ1-1, with D unclear. This CDR3 is built from 14 residues. Trimming left V 2 bases short and J 1 base short, with 8 bases between. In germline, CDR1 is MNHEY, CDR2 SVGAGI. CDR3 sequence reads: CASSYSLGNTEAFF. In nucleotides, the CDR3 is TGTGCCAGCAGTTACAGCCTCGGGAACACTGAAGCTTTCTTT.

Of note for this clonotype: A much larger clone differs by one base, so this may be a read error. CDR3 region: CASSRGQGSSVGFTYEQYV. Here the CDR3 DNA reads TGCGCCAGCAGCAGGGGACAGGGATCTTCAGTCGGGTTCACCTACGAGCAGTACGTC. The J gene is TRBJ2-7, the V gene TRBV5-1; 9 nucleotides agree with TRBD1. This CDR3 has 19 residues. Germline V gives CDR1 SGHRS, CDR2 YFSETQ. V shed 4 bases, J shed 2 bases, and the junction held 19 bases outside the gene matches.

This clonotype was detected ten times or more. The V gene is TRBV12-3 or TRBV12-4, the J gene TRBJ2-7, with 10 bases fitting TRBD1. The CDR3 covers 16 residues. The V and J ends lost 5 bases and 0 bases, in that order; junction bases with no gene match: 7. The DNA for the CDR3 is TGTGCCAGCAGTCCGATGGGACAGGGGAGCTCCTACGAGCAGTACTTC. Translating it yields CASSPMGQGSSYEQYF.

This chain connects TRBV11-2 to TRBJ1-1, with a possible D match to TRBD1 (5 bases). The CDR3 has 13 residues. Trimming removed 3 bases from V and 5 bases from J, with 10 bases in between. Germline loops: CDR1 SGHAT, CDR2 FQNNGV. CDR3 DNA sequence: TGTGCCAGCAGCTTTAACGGGGGGACTGAAGCTTTCTTT. Translated: CASSFNGGTEAFF.

This clonotype came up many times. For the CDR3, the DNA is TGTGCCACCGCGAGGTACCCTAGCAATCAGCCCCAGCATTTT. Protein product: CATARYPSNQPQHF. The chain carries TRBV15 and TRBJ1-5; no clear D gene. The CDR3 extends over 14 amino acids. V was shortened by 8 bases and J by 0 bases, with 11 bases between the two germline ends. CDR1 LNHNV and CDR2 YYDKDF come from the germline V gene (reference sequence).

This clonotype was seen ten or more times. The chain couples TRBV10-3 to TRBJ2-7, with 7 bases that match TRBD2. Looked up from germline, CDR1 is ENHRY and CDR2 is SYGVKD. This CDR3 contains 12 residues. CDR3 protein: CGTTGLNYEQYF. The CDR3 DNA follows: TGTGGCACCACGGGACTAAACTACGAGCAGTACTTC.

This clonotype was observed many times. V usage is TRBV20-1 and J usage is TRBJ1-2, with a weak D call TRBD1 (5 bases). Germline V gene sequence: CDR1 DFQATT, CDR2 SNEGSKA (reference sequence). Trimming stripped 6 bases from V and 0 bases from J, with 8 bases between. The CDR3 spans 12 residues. CDR3 nucleotides: TGCAGTGCACCGACAGCTAACTATGGCTACACCTTC. Amino acid sequence: CSAPTANYGYTF.

This clonotype was picked up many times. The V and J genes are TRBV24-1 and TRBJ1-1; possible D gene TRBD1, 5 bases. V was cut by 2 bases and J by 7 bases, with 7 bases left in between. Germline CDR1 KGHDR, CDR2 SFDVKD. The CDR3 has 12 amino acids. CDR3 in DNA: TGTGCCACCAGTGATTACCAGGGTGAAGCTTTCTTT. Translation gives CATSDYQGEAFF.

CDR3 coding DNA: TGTGCCAGTACAAGGAGGGGGCTCGGTTGGGGCTACACCTTC. It is translated as CASTRRGLGWGYTF. V gene TRBV19 combines with J gene TRBJ1-2, with 7 bases lining up with TRBD1. The trim removed 7 bases at V and 8 bases at J, leaving 13 bases unmatched. CDR3 length equals 14 residues. CDR1 and CDR2 from the germline V gene are LNHDA and SQIVND (reference sequence).

This clonotype has a count of ten or more. This sequence joins TRBV6-1 and TRBJ1-1; tentative D call: TRBD1 (5 bases). The CDR3 runs to 14 residues. The germline V gene encodes CDR1 MNHNS and CDR2 SASEGT. V lost 7 bases, J lost 1 base, and 13 bases lay in between. Here the CDR3 DNA reads TGTGCCAGCACTGACGCAGGGCCGAACACTGAAGCTTTCTTT. Its protein product is CASTDAGPNTEAFF.

The CDR3 nucleotides are TGTGCCAGCAGCTTTGAGACAGTTTCCTACGAGCAGTACTTC. Translation: CASSFETVSYEQYF. The chain is built from TRBV7-9 and TRBJ2-7, with D possibly TRBD1 on 5 matching bases. Germline V gene sequence: CDR1 SEHNR, CDR2 FQNEAQ (reference sequence). The length of the CDR3 is 14 residues. V was pared by 3 bases and J by 1 base, with 10 bases between.

This clonotype was found many times. This sequence joins TRBV29-1 and TRBJ2-7; 7 nucleotides match TRBD1. V lost 4 bases to trimming and J lost 3 bases; unmatched junction nucleotides: 6. This CDR3 has 13 amino acids. Germline V CDR1 and CDR2: SQVTM, ANQGSEA. CDR3 protein: CSVVGQEVYEQYF. The CDR3 coding sequence is TGCAGCGTTGTAGGACAGGAGGTCTACGAGCAGTACTTC.

The chain joins TRBV3-1 to TRBJ1-3; D is unclear. V lost 4 bases, J lost 2 bases, and 12 bases lay in between. Looked up from germline, CDR1 is LGHDT and CDR2 is YNNKEL (reference sequence). The CDR3 contains 15 residues. For the CDR3, the DNA is TGTGCCAGCAGCCTCTTCTCGGGGACTGGAAACACCATATATTTT. Encoded protein: CASSLFSGTGNTIYF.

The rearrangement uses TRBV3-1 and TRBJ2-7; 7 positions agree with TRBD1. CDR3 length equals 16 residues. With V trimmed by 0 bases and J by 4 bases, 9 bases remained unmatched. Germline lookup yields CDR1 LGHDT and CDR2 YNNKEL (reference sequence). CDR3: CASSQDQGEKSYEQYF. In DNA form, the CDR3 reads TGTGCCAGCAGCCAAGATCAGGGGGAGAAGTCATACGAGCAGTACTTC.

This clonotype was found many times. V usage is TRBV18 and J usage is TRBJ2-5, with 9 nucleotides matching TRBD1. The CDR3 runs to 15 residues. Germline-derived CDR1 and CDR2 are KGHSH and LQKENI. Germline trimming cut 6 bases from V and 2 bases from J; bases unmatched to any gene: 7. DNA of the CDR3: TGTGCCAGCTCCCCGGGACAGGGAAGGCAAGAGACCCAGTACTTC. Amino acids: CASSPGQGRQETQYF.

This clonotype was recorded many times. The V call is TRBV6-2 or TRBV6-3, the J call TRBJ1-6, with 9 bases identical to TRBD1. Losses at the gene ends were 0 bases for V and 3 bases for J; bases not matched to a gene: 6. Germline CDR1 and CDR2: MNHEY and SVGEGT. CDR3 length: 18 residues. In DNA form, the CDR3 reads TGTGCCAGCAGTTACTCGGTCGGGACAGGGTTCTATAATTCACCCCTCCACTTT. Protein: CASSYSVGTGFYNSPLHF.

This clonotype occurred a few times. The chain links TRBV6-1 to TRBJ2-5; no clear D. V gave up 8 bases and J gave up 3 bases, with 10 bases separating them. The CDR3 covers 12 residues. Germline V gene sequence: CDR1 MNHNS, CDR2 SASEGT. Here the CDR3 DNA reads TGTGCCAGCGCGAGACTGAAAGAGACCCAGTACTTC. Its translation: CASARLKETQYF.

This clonotype turned up a few times. V and J are TRBV2 and TRBJ1-1; the D is unclear. Trimming cost V 6 bases and J 5 bases, with 16 bases left between them. Germline V gene sequence: CDR1 SNHLY, CDR2 FYNNEI. The CDR3 spans 14 residues. The DNA of the CDR3 is TGTGCCAGCAGGGAGTTCCACCGGTGGACTGAAGCTTTCTTT. Its translation: CASREFHRWTEAFF.

Comments on this clonotype: At one end, the junction sequence differs from germline, possibly due to a read error. V is TRBV5-1 and J is TRBJ1-1, with D perhaps matching TRBD1 (6 bases). The CDR3 covers 14 residues. Germline lookup yields CDR1 SGHRS and CDR2 YFSETQ. Here the CDR3 DNA reads TGCGCCAGCAGCTTAGGTGGGGGGGGCACTGAAGCTTGCTTT. Its protein is CASSLGGGGTEACF.

This clonotype was detected ten times or more. The J gene is TRBJ2-7, the V gene TRBV2, with a tentative D call TRBD1 (5 bases). The length of the CDR3 is 14 residues. The V and J ends lost 6 bases and 0 bases respectively, with 12 bases between them. Germline loops: CDR1 SNHLY, CDR2 FYNNEI. CDR3 nucleotides: TGTGCCAGCAGACTTGACAGCACCTCCTACGAGCAGTACTTC. Its translation: CASRLDSTSYEQYF.

This clonotype was seen many times. The chain uses TRBV12-3 or TRBV12-4 and TRBJ1-2; tentatively, D is TRBD1 (6 bases). The CDR3 contains 13 residues. Trimming removed 4 bases from V and 7 bases from J, with 13 bases in between. The CDR3 DNA follows: TGTGCCAGCAGTTCGGCTCCAGGGGTTGGCTACACCTTC. Its protein is CASSSAPGVGYTF.